One sample yielded the 20 T cell receptor beta chains listed below, sequenced in a study of shared clonotypes between healthy human individuals. The naive CD8 population came from CD45RO-negative cells selected for CCR7, without terminally differentiated effector memory CD45RA+ cells. Profiled with immunoSEQ multiplex PCR; TCRdb holds only in-frame clones, not every one. The profile shows 550,000 to 650,000 clones, around 96% of them singletons. The material sequenced was naive CD8+ T cells sorted from blood. These receptors all come from a woman aged 30 to 39 in good health.

The DNA for the CDR3 is TGTGCCAGCAGCTTAGGAGCGTACTCCTACAATGAGCAGTTCTTC. The encoded protein is CASSLGAYSYNEQFF. The chain links TRBV7-9 to TRBJ2-1; no clear D gene. The germline V and J ends were trimmed by 1 base and 0 bases, with 7 bases remaining between them. Germline V gene lookup returns CDR1 SEHNR and CDR2 FQNEAQ (reference sequence). This CDR3 is 15 amino acids long.

A single count supports this clone. The chain employs TRBV7-6 and TRBJ2-3, with D possibly being TRBD1 or TRBD2 (6 bases each). The CDR3 is 14 amino acids. Germline V gene lookup returns CDR1 SGHVS and CDR2 FNYEAQ. Trimming took off 3 bases at V and 5 bases at J, with 12 bases between the two ends. The CDR3 region has the DNA TGTGCCAGCAGCTTTATGGGGGGCGTAGATACGCAGTATTTT. Translation gives CASSFMGGVDTQYF. The full variable domain, completed using reference TRBV7-6 and TRBJ2-3, is GAGVSQSPRYKVTKRGQDVALRCDPISGHVSLYWYRQALGQGPEFLTYFNYEAQQDKSGLPNDRFSAERPEGSISTLTIQRTEQRDSAMYRCASSFMGGVDTQYFGPGTRLTVL.

The chain has TRBV27 and TRBJ2-2; 9 nucleotides agree with TRBD2. The V segment lost 1 base and the J segment 6 bases; nucleotides outside the gene matches: 6. CDR3 length equals 16 residues. Germline loops: CDR1 MNHEY, CDR2 SMNVEV (reference sequence). DNA for the CDR3: TGTGCCAGCAGTTTATTGCTGCGGGAGGGCTCCGGGGAGCTGTTTTTT. This codes for CASSLLLREGSGELFF.

This clone was counted a single time. The J gene is TRBJ2-1, the V gene TRBV9; a possible D gene is TRBD2 (6 bases). From germline, CDR1 is SGDLS and CDR2 YYNGEE. This CDR3 is 14 amino acids long. The V end was cut by 0 bases, the J end by 6 bases, with 10 bases between. This chain's CDR3 is CASSVGGGANEQFF. The CDR3 nucleotides read TGTGCCAGCAGCGTAGGCGGAGGGGCCAATGAGCAGTTCTTC.

The V call is TRBV28, the J call TRBJ2-7; TRBD2 aligns across 10 bases. The CDR3 is 14 amino acids. The junction had 8 bases not matched to a gene; V was cut back by 10 bases and J by 2 bases. In germline, CDR1 is MDHEN, CDR2 SYDVKM. This CDR3 reads CATALAGEPYEQYF. The CDR3 bases are TGTGCCACCGCTCTAGCGGGAGAACCCTACGAGCAGTACTTC. The full variable domain, rest sourced from reference TRBV28 and TRBJ2-7, is DVKVTQSSRYLVKRTGEKVFLECVQDMDHENMFWYRQDPGLGLRLIYFSYDVKMKEKGDIPEGYSVSREKKERFSLILESASTNQTSMYLCATALAGEPYEQYFGPGTRLTVT.

The chain couples TRBV27 to TRBJ2-1; D uncertain. CDR1 and CDR2 from the germline V gene are MNHEY and SMNVEV (reference sequence). Trimming cost V 6 bases and J 0 bases, with 6 bases left between them. This CDR3 region has 13 residues. The CDR3 DNA follows: TGTGCCAGCAGGGTAGGCTCCTACAATGAGCAGTTCTTC. It yields the protein CASRVGSYNEQFF.

Worth noting for this clone: The same CDR3 arises from other DNA sequences in this sample as well. The chain is built from TRBV7-9 and TRBJ1-1, with a tentative D call TRBD1 (5 bases). There are 13 residues in the CDR3. Germline assignment: CDR1 SEHNR and CDR2 FQNEAQ (reference sequence). V was trimmed by 4 bases and J by 1 base, leaving 7 bases between them. The CDR3 nucleotides are TGTGCCAGCAGCTCGACAGAGAACACTGAAGCTTTCTTT. Translating gives CASSSTENTEAFF.

The V gene is TRBV19, the J gene TRBJ2-1; possibly TRBD2 for D (6 bases). From germline, CDR1 is LNHDA and CDR2 SQIVND (reference sequence). The CDR3 extends over 12 amino acids. V lost 6 bases and J 5 bases, leaving 8 bases between the germline ends. CDR3 loop: CASSPGDNEQFF. The CDR3 DNA follows: TGTGCCAGTAGCCCGGGGGACAATGAGCAGTTCTTC.

J is TRBJ1-2 and V is TRBV5-6; D may be TRBD1 (5 bases). The germline CDR1 and CDR2 sequences are SGHDT and YYEEEE. This CDR3 is built from 16 residues. The V end lost 4 bases, the J end lost 2 bases, and 18 bases lay between the germline ends. CDR3: CASSTWPGTLNYGYTF. The CDR3 bases are TGTGCCAGCAGCACATGGCCAGGGACCCTGAACTATGGCTACACCTTC.

The chain combines TRBV4-1 with TRBJ2-3; no clear D gene. Trimming pared 2 bases from V and 4 bases from J, leaving 4 bases between. CDR1 and CDR2 from the germline V gene are MGHRA and YSYEKL. CDR3 length equals 12 residues. The CDR3 DNA is TGCGCCAGCAGCCAAACCGCAGATACGCAGTATTTT. This gives the protein CASSQTADTQYF.

This sequence joins TRBV29-1 and TRBJ2-7, with D unresolved. Germline CDR1 is SQVTM and CDR2 is ANQGSEA. V lost 1 base, J lost 4 bases, and 8 bases lay in between. The CDR3 contains 12 residues. The CDR3 loop reads CSVEVFGYEQYF. CDR3 nucleotide sequence: TGCAGCGTTGAAGTGTTCGGTTACGAGCAGTACTTC.

The chain carries TRBV7-9 and TRBJ2-3; D possibly corresponds to TRBD2 (6 bases). Germline V gene sequence: CDR1 SEHNR, CDR2 FQNEAQ (reference sequence). The V end was cut by 3 bases, the J end by 2 bases, with 24 bases between. The CDR3 consists of 19 residues. The CDR3 is CASSFGRDFFKRNTDTQYF. The CDR3 bases are TGTGCCAGCAGCTTTGGACGGGACTTTTTCAAGCGGAACACAGATACGCAGTATTTT.

V and J are TRBV10-3 and TRBJ2-5; D perhaps matches TRBD1 (6 bases). The DNA end is more similar to TRBJ2-7, so the J call may be wrong. Germline V gene sequence: CDR1 ENHRY, CDR2 SYGVKD. The CDR3 consists of 13 residues. CDR3 in amino acids: CAILQGSSYEQYF. CDR3 sequence (DNA): TGTGCCATCCTACAGGGCAGCTCCTACGAGCAGTACTTC.

This clone was seen a single time. The rearrangement uses TRBV29-1 and TRBJ2-3; D uncertain. Germline values: CDR1 SQVTM, CDR2 ANQGSEA. Trimming took 4 bases from V and 2 from J, leaving 10 bases between them. The CDR3 extends over 13 amino acids. This CDR3 reads CSVGTATTDTQYF. CDR3 sequence (DNA): TGCAGCGTTGGGACCGCTACCACAGATACGCAGTATTTT.

The chain links TRBV28 to TRBJ1-5; 9 positions agree with TRBD1. V lost 5 bases and J lost 5; bases outside the gene matches: 13. CDR1 is MDHEN and CDR2 is SYDVKM in the germline V gene. The length of the CDR3 is 17 residues. Written as DNA, the CDR3 is TGTGCCAGCAGTCCTCCGGGACAGGGATGGGGATATCAGCCCCAGCATTTT. This codes for CASSPPGQGWGYQPQHF.

The rearrangement uses TRBV5-4 and TRBJ2-3; tentatively, D is TRBD1 (6 bases). Germline CDR1 SGHNT, CDR2 YYREEE (reference sequence). V dropped 2 bases and J dropped 6 bases, with 16 bases sitting between them. There are 15 residues in the CDR3. The CDR3 region is CASSFWGTPADTQYF. CDR3 coding DNA: TGTGCCAGCAGCTTCTGGGGGACACCCGCGGATACGCAGTATTTT.

This chain connects TRBV28 to TRBJ2-7, with D perhaps given as TRBD1 or TRBD2 (5 bases each). Per the germline V gene, CDR1 is MDHEN and CDR2 is SYDVKM. The CDR3 loop spans 16 amino acids. Trimming took off 5 bases at V and 0 bases at J, with 17 bases between the two ends. The CDR3, as DNA: TGTGCCAGCAGTACCCCGGGACGGCGGCTCTCCTACGAGCAGTACTTC. Its protein is CASSTPGRRLSYEQYF.

The CDR3 DNA reads as TGTGCCAGCAGACACCGACAGGGCCCCTACGAGCAGTACTTC. Protein sequence: CASRHRQGPYEQYF. V usage is TRBV5-6 and J usage is TRBJ2-7; 7 bases align to TRBD1. Per the germline V gene, CDR1 is SGHDT and CDR2 is YYEEEE. The ends lost 5 bases at V and 2 bases at J; junction bases unmatched: 7. The CDR3 length is 14 residues.

The V call is TRBV5-4, the J call TRBJ2-7; D perhaps matches TRBD2 (5 bases). In germline, CDR1 is SGHNT, CDR2 YYREEE (reference sequence). This CDR3 region has 14 residues. V shed 1 base and J shed 1 base, with 9 bases lying between them. CDR3: CASSLTRGSYEQYF. Written as DNA, the CDR3 is TGTGCCAGCAGCTTGACTCGGGGATCCTACGAGCAGTACTTC.

The V and J genes are TRBV15 and TRBJ2-1, with D hard to call. From germline, CDR1 is LNHNV and CDR2 YYDKDF (reference sequence). The CDR3 sequence is 16 residues long. V shed 8 bases and J shed 5 bases, with 22 bases lying between them. CDR3 coding DNA: TGTGCCACCTCTCAAGGAGTTGGCCCGTGGGACAATGAGCAGTTCTTC. It is translated as CATSQGVGPWDNEQFF.